This TCR beta chain was captured by sequencing in a study of T cells in Graves' hyperthyroidism and ophthalmopathy. RNA transcripts gave rise to amplified TCR beta CDR3 regions. The HTBI primer set was used in a first-round RT-PCR of the TCR CDR3. One entry per CDR3 protein results from TCRdb running MiXCR on the multiplex PCR reads. The data contain almost 600,000 distinct CDR3 sequences, approximately 15% of them seen just once; the ten biggest clones take up about 5.8%. This clonotype was seen repeatedly, ten times or more. J was trimmed by 10 bases and V by 9 bases; bases with no gene match: 8. The germline V gene has CDR1 SNHLY and CDR2 FYNNEI. This CDR3 comprises 12 residues.

The chain joins TRBV2 to TRBJ1-4; TRBD1 aligns across 7 bases. The sequence was obtained from a woman aged 30 to 39 with Graves' hyperthyroidism that later progressed to Graves' ophthalmopathy. The sequenced sample consisted of blood. CDR3 sequence: CARRNRGGKLFF. CDR3 coding DNA: TGTGCCAGACGAAACAGGGGCGGAAAACTGTTTTTT.